The 5 T cell receptor beta chains given below trace back to one sample, sequenced in a study of cytomegalovirus exposure and HLA in healthy donors. A multiplex PCR was run with 60 Vbeta primers and 13 Jbeta primers. This table comes from immunoSEQ multiplex PCR, and its TCRdb copy is limited to in-frame clones, with some not included. Among 14,000 or so clones listed, around 60% were seen once. Sequencing used PBMCs. Receptor source: a woman aged 45 to 65 in good health and CMV-seropositive.

The rearrangement links TRBV30 to TRBJ2-2, with 9 bases aligning to TRBD1. The CDR3 spans 15 residues. Germline trimming cut 4 bases from V and 9 bases from J; bases unmatched to any gene: 12. CDR1 GTSNPN and CDR2 SVGIG come from the germline V gene (reference sequence). This CDR3 is CAWTTRQGVGRELFF. In DNA, the CDR3 is TGTGCCTGGACCACCCGACAGGGGGTAGGCCGGGAGCTGTTTTTT.

The gene calls are TRBV6-6 and TRBJ1-1; D is undetermined. Per germline, CDR1 MNHNY and CDR2 SVGAGI (reference sequence). CDR3 length: 14 amino acids. Between the trimmed V and J ends, which lost 6 bases and 3 bases, there was a span of 14 bases. The CDR3 DNA reads TGTGCCAGCAGCCTCCGTACTTTCGACACTGAAGCTTTCTTT. As protein: CASSLRTFDTEAFF.

The chain employs TRBV7-8 and TRBJ2-3; D is uncertain. CDR1 and CDR2 (germline): SGHVS, FQNEAQ. Trimming removed 8 bases from V and 2 bases from J, with 14 bases in between. The CDR3 contains 14 residues. CDR3 region: CASLMAEYTDTQYF. Written as DNA, the CDR3 is TGTGCCAGCTTGATGGCGGAGTACACAGATACGCAGTATTTT. The full variable domain, with the rest looked up from reference TRBV7-8 and TRBJ2-3, is GAGVSQSPRYKVAKRGQDVALRCDPISGHVSLFWYQQALGQGPEFLTYFQNEAQLDKSGLPSDRFFAERPEGSVSTLKIQRTQQEDSAVYLCASLMAEYTDTQYFGPGTRLTVL.

J is TRBJ1-2 and V is TRBV9; D gene ambiguous. Germline assignment: CDR1 SGDLS and CDR2 YYNGEE. The CDR3 is 9 amino acids. The V and J ends lost 9 bases and 10 bases respectively, with 10 bases between them. The CDR3 region has the DNA TGTGCCATCCAGTACGACTACACCTTC. Amino acids: CAIQYDYTF.

The chain uses TRBV29-1 and TRBJ2-3, with 7 bases identical to TRBD1. The CDR3 has 12 residues. Germline V gene data show CDR1 as SQVTM and CDR2 as ANQGSEA. Trimming cost V 7 bases and J 6 bases; bases outside gene matches: 7. The CDR3 loop is CSERTGADTQYF. The CDR3 coding sequence is TGCAGCGAGCGTACAGGGGCGGATACGCAGTATTTT.